The sequence of this T cell receptor (beta chain) was determined in a study of blood T cell repertoires in COVID-19. About the research overall: PBMCs, B-cell-depleted T cells, or T cells provided the cDNA or gDNA that made up the material.

Original handling: Nucleated cell counts were estimated from reference gene primer amplification. Assay used: immunoSEQ multiplex PCR; TCRdb lists only in-frame clones, some missing. The V and J calls and clone size come from that table; D and trimming were worked out from the DNA. The table has roughly 100,000 clones, approximately 88% seen once; the top ten hold around 4%. J lost 2 bases, V lost 3 bases, and 6 bases had no gene match. This CDR3 is built from 16 residues. Germline V gene lookup returns CDR1 KGHDR and CDR2 SFDVKD. This receptor was obtained from a human donor in a cohort sampled during active COVID-19. Sequencing was performed on peripheral blood. The J gene is TRBJ2-1, the V gene TRBV24-1; 7 bases are a match to TRBD2. The CDR3: CATSDDKRGTYNEQFF. The DNA of the CDR3 is TGTGCCACCAGTGATGATAAGCGGGGCACCTACAATGAGCAGTTCTTC.